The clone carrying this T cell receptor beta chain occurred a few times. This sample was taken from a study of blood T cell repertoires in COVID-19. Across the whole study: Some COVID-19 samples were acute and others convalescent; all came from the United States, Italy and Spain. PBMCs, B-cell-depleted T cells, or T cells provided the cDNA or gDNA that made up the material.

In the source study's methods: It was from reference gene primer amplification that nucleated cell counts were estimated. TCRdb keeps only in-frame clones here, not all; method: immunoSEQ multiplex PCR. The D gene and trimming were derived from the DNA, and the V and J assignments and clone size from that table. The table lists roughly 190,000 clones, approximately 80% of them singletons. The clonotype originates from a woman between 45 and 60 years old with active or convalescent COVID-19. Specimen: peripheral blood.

The CDR3 sequence is CASSLEDRALIYEQYF. The CDR3 DNA follows: TGTGCCAGCAGCTTAGAGGACAGGGCCCTGATTTACGAGCAGTACTTC. V and J are TRBV7-2 and TRBJ2-7; 8 nucleotides align to TRBD1. The CDR3 is made up of 16 amino acids. The V segment lost 1 base and the J segment 4 bases; nucleotides outside the gene matches: 9. Germline assignment: CDR1 SGHTA and CDR2 FQGNSA.